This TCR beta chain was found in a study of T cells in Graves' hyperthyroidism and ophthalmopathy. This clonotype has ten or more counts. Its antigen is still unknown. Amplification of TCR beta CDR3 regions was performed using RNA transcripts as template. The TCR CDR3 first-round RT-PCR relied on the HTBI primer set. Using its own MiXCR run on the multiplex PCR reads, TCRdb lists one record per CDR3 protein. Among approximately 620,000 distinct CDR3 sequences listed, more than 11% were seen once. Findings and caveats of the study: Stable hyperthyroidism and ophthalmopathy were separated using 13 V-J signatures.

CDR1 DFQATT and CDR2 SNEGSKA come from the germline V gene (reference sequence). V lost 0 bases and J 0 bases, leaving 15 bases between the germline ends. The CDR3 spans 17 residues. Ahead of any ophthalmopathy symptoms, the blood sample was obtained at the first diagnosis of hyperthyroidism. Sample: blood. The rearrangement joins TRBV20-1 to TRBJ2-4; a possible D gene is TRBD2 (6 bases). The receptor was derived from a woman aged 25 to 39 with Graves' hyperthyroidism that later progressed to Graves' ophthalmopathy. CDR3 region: CSARDWGETVAKNIQYF. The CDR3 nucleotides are TGCAGTGCTAGAGATTGGGGGGAGACAGTAGCCAAAAACATTCAGTACTTC.